The rows below give T cell receptor beta chains drawn from one sample of a study of shared clonotypes between healthy human individuals. The data were produced by immunoSEQ multiplex PCR, yet TCRdb's version contains in-frame clones alone and is incomplete. The sample records nearly 1,000,000 clones, 76% being singletons. What was sequenced was memory CD4+ T cells sorted from blood. The source of these receptors is a man younger than 35 in good health. Each CDR3 is given with its conserved first and last residue. D genes are given only for firm matches. Size tells how often a clone was seen (once, few, many) or the class of an expanded clone, and some rows leave it out.

- 14 TRBJ2-7 TRBD1 TRBV28 TGTGCCAGCAGTTTATGGGACAGGGAGGACGAGCAGTACTTC CASSLWDREDEQYF
- 14 TRBJ2-7 TRBD2 TRBV30 TGTGCCTGGACGACTAGCGGGAGGTTGAACGAGCAGTACTTC CAWTTSGRLNEQYF
- 15 TRBJ1-1 - TRBV18 TGTGCCAGCTCACCACCGGCGGTAATGAACACTGAAGCTTTCTTT CASSPPAVMNTEAFF
once 15 TRBJ2-7 - TRBV7-2 TGTGCCAGCAGCTTAGAGGGCAGGTTCTCCTACGAGCAGTACTTC CASSLEGRFSYEQYF
- 13 TRBJ2-1 TRBD2 TRBV5-4 TGTGCCCCCTCGACTAGCGCGTACAATGAGCAGTTCTTC CAPSTSAYNEQFF
- 14 TRBJ2-7 TRBD2 TRBV2 TGTGCCAGCACCCTACAGATTAGCGGGAGTTTTACATACTTC CASTLQISGSFTYF
- 14 TRBJ1-3 - TRBV27 TGTGCCAGTCGGGGGGGGGCCGGAGGAAACACCATATATTTT CASRGGAGGNTIYF
- 13 TRBJ2-3 - TRBV7-2 TGTGCCAGCGTCCGGGGGAGAACAGATACGCAGTATTTT CASVRGRTDTQYF
- 15 TRBJ2-2 TRBD1 TRBV28 TGTGCCAGCATCACCGGGACAGGGGTCCCCGGGGAGCTGTTTTTT CASITGTGVPGELFF
- 14 TRBJ2-5 TRBD1 TRBV30 TGTGCCTGGACAAGGACAGGGATTCAAGAGACCCAGTACTTC CAWTRTGIQETQYF
few 10 TRBJ2-5 - TRBV2 TGTGCCAGCAGTGAAGAGACCCAGTACTTC CASSEETQYF
- 13 TRBJ2-5 - TRBV10-3 TGTGCCATCAGTTACCGGGAAGGAGAGACCCAGTACTTC CAISYREGETQYF
few 16 TRBJ1-1 - TRBV5-6 TGTGCCAGCAGCTTGGCCGGGTCGACTCCCAACACTGAAGCTTTCTTT CASSLAGSTPNTEAFF
few 13 TRBJ2-3 - TRBV5-4 TGTGCCAGCAGTACTAGTCGGGGAGATACGCAGTATTTT CASSTSRGDTQYF
once 14 TRBJ1-2 - TRBV7-8 TGTGCCAGCAGCTTAGGGAGGGGCGGCTATGGCTACACCTTC CASSLGRGGYGYTF
- 16 TRBJ1-5 - TRBV28 TGTGCCAGCAGTTTAGGAGGACGACGCGGCAATCAGCCCCAGCATTTT CASSLGGRRGNQPQHF
- 15 TRBJ1-6 TRBD1 TRBV5-1 TGCGCCAGCAGCTTGGCAGGACAGGGTAGCTCACCCCTCCACTTT CASSLAGQGSSPLHF
- 15 TRBJ1-3 TRBD1 TRBV9 TGTGCCAGCAGCGCGACGACAGGGGCGGGAAACACCATATATTTT CASSATTGAGNTIYF
- 11 TRBJ2-2 - TRBV29-1 TGCAGCGTTGTGCGAACCGGGGAGCTGTTTTTT CSVVRTGELFF
- 17 TRBJ1-3 - TRBV9 TGTGCCAGCAGCCCACAGACAGGCCCAAACTCTGGAAACACCATATATTTT CASSPQTGPNSGNTIYF
- 16 TRBJ2-1 TRBD2 TRBV5-1 TGCGCCAGCAGCCCTACACCACTAGCGGGAAACAATGAGCAGTTCTTC CASSPTPLAGNNEQFF
- 12 TRBJ2-7 TRBD2 TRBV6-1 TGTGCCAGCAGTGAACCTCCGGGGGGAGGCATCTTC CASSEPPGGGIF
- 13 TRBJ2-4 - TRBV18 TGTGCCAGCTCACCAGGGGAAAAAAACATTCAGTACTTC CASSPGEKNIQYF
few 15 TRBJ1-6 - TRBV18 TGTGCCAGCTCACCACCGGACGGATTTAATTCACCCCTCCACTTT CASSPPDGFNSPLHF
- 15 TRBJ2-3 TRBD2 TRBV2 TGTGCCAGCAGTAGCACAGGGCGGGAGGCAGATACGCAGTATTTT CASSSTGREADTQYF
- 15 TRBJ1-2 - TRBV27 TGTGCCAGCTCGCGTTCGGGGGGCGGCGACTATGGCTACACCTTC CASSRSGGGDYGYTF
- 17 TRBJ1-2 TRBD1 TRBV18 TGTGCCAGCTCGCCACAGCTGACAGGGGGTTCCCACTATGGCTACACCTTC CASSPQLTGGSHYGYTF
- 16 TRBJ2-3 TRBD2 TRBV5-1 TGCGCCAGCAGCTACTCTAGCGGGAGGACCACAGATACGCAGTATTTT CASSYSSGRTTDTQYF
- 14 TRBJ1-5 TRBD1 TRBV5-5 TGTGCCAGCAGCTTTAGGACAGGGAATCAGCCCCAGCATTTT CASSFRTGNQPQHF
- 14 TRBJ2-3 - TRBV6-5 TGTGCCAGCAGGCTTCGAGCCCACACAGATACGCAGTATTTT CASRLRAHTDTQYF
- 15 TRBJ1-2 TRBD1 TRBV4-1 TGCGCCAGCAGCCAAAACAGGGGGCTCAACTATGGCTACACCTTC CASSQNRGLNYGYTF
few 14 TRBJ2-7 - TRBV5-1 TGCGCCAGCAGCTCGGCAACAGGATCGAACGAGCAGTACTTC CASSSATGSNEQYF
- 15 TRBJ2-7 - TRBV4-2 TGTGCCAGCAGCCAAGATTTGGGCAGCTCCTACGAGCAGTACTTC CASSQDLGSSYEQYF
- 19 TRBJ2-2 TRBD1 TRBV27 TGTGCCAGCAGACCTATCCGGGACAGGGGGCGAGGTAGTGACGGGGAGCTGTTTTTT CASRPIRDRGRGSDGELFF
- 15 TRBJ2-7 TRBD2 TRBV5-4 TGTGCCAGCAGCCAGGAGGCTAGCGGGATCTACGAGCAGTACTTC CASSQEASGIYEQYF
- 13 TRBJ1-6 TRBD1 TRBV2 TGTGCCAGCATGGGACAGGGGAATTCACCCCTCCACTTT CASMGQGNSPLHF
- 16 TRBJ2-7 - TRBV14 TGTGCCAGCAGCCTAGATAGCTCCTGGGCTCCGGGGGAGCAGTACTTC CASSLDSSWAPGEQYF
- 13 TRBJ2-5 - TRBV2 TGTGCCAGCAGGTCCGGAGAAAAAGAGACCCAGTACTTC CASRSGEKETQYF
- 12 TRBJ1-2 - TRBV25-1 TGTGCCAGCAGTGGGCAGCTCTATGGCTACACCTTC CASSGQLYGYTF
- 16 TRBJ2-3 TRBD2 TRBV2 TGTGCAACCCGAAGGCTCGCGGGAGGGCCGCGAGATACGCAGTATTTT CATRRLAGGPRDTQYF
- 14 TRBJ2-7 - TRBV25-1 TGTGCCAGCAGTGCCTCCGGGGGAACCTACGAGCAGTACTTC CASSASGGTYEQYF
once 12 TRBJ2-1 - TRBV11-2 TGTGCCAGCAGCTTCGGCGGGCATGAGCAGTTCTTC CASSFGGHEQFF
few 14 TRBJ1-3 - TRBV7-9 TGTGCCAGCAGGCCCACCACCTCTGGAAACACCATATATTTT CASRPTTSGNTIYF
- 13 TRBJ2-5 - TRBV30 TGTGCCTGCGACAACCCGAGCCAAGAGACCCAGTACTTC CACDNPSQETQYF
- 14 TRBJ2-2 - TRBV7-2 TGTGCCAGCAGCTTAGTTGGGGGAACCGGGGAGCTGTTTTTT CASSLVGGTGELFF
- 14 TRBJ2-2 - TRBV30 TGTGCCTGGAGTGTAGGCCTAAACACCGGGGAGCTGTTTTTT CAWSVGLNTGELFF
- 14 TRBJ2-3 - TRBV2 TGTGCCAGCAGGTTAGGACAGAGCACAGATACGCAGTATTTT CASRLGQSTDTQYF
- 14 TRBJ1-2 TRBD1 TRBV28 TGTGCCAGCAGTGAGGGGGCAGGGGACTATGGCTACACCTTC CASSEGAGDYGYTF
- 11 TRBJ1-1 - TRBV30 TGTGCCTGGGGGGGAGGTCCGACAGCTTTCTTT CAWGGGPTAFF
- 15 TRBJ2-3 - TRBV5-1 TGCGCCAGCAGCTTGGCGGCAGCGATCACAGATACGCAGTATTTT CASSLAAAITDTQYF
- 13 TRBJ1-5 - TRBV6-1 TGTGCCAGCCAGATGGGGGGCAATCAGCCCCAGCATTTT CASQMGGNQPQHF